The 15 T cell receptor beta chains in this list originate from one sample, sequenced in a study of blood T cell repertoires in COVID-19 (dated by TCRdb to 2020 to 2021). The library came from the immunoSEQ multiplex PCR assay. What TCRdb holds here is the immuneACCESS table cut down to in-frame rearrangements. Part of the clones is not present; checked against another copy, under half of the missing clones reflect an unresolved V gene, and the others are unexplained. Across this sample there are 200,000 to 250,000 clones, with 80% seen only once. Of the sample, 7.2% falls within the top ten clones. What was sequenced was peripheral blood. These receptors came from a woman in her 70s with acute or convalescent COVID-19.

The V gene is TRBV5-8, the J gene TRBJ2-5; 8 bases line up with TRBD2. J lost 4 bases, V lost 0 bases, and 2 bases had no gene match. Germline CDR1 reads SGHTS; CDR2 reads YDEGEE. This CDR3 is built from 14 residues. Written as DNA, the CDR3 is TGTGCCAGCAGCTTGGGACTAGCGAGAGAGACCCAGTACTTC. This sequence encodes CASSLGLARETQYF. Using reference TRBV5-8 and TRBJ2-5 for the parts outside the CDR3, the full variable domain is EAGVTQSPTHLIKTRGQQATLRCSPISGHTSVYWYQQALGLGLQFLLWYDEGEERNRGNFPPRFSGRQFPNYSSELNVNALELEDSALYLCASSLGLARETQYFGPGTRLLVL.

This CDR3 reads CASGTGGNEKLFF. The CDR3 coding sequence is TGTGCCAGCGGGACAGGGGGAAATGAAAAACTGTTTTTT. The chain links TRBV6-5 to TRBJ1-4; the match to TRBD1 covers 11 bases. Germline loops: CDR1 MNHEY, CDR2 SVGAGI. V trimming: 8 bases; J trimming: 5 bases; junction bases outside the gene matches: 1. The CDR3 totals 13 residues.

V is TRBV18 and J is TRBJ2-5; 9 bases match TRBD2. CDR1 KGHSH and CDR2 LQKENI come from the germline V gene. V was clipped by 4 bases and J by 1 base; unmatched bases: 4. CDR3 size: 15 residues. For the CDR3, the DNA is TGTGCCAGCTCACGGGCTAGCGGGACCCAAGAGACCCAGTACTTC. It encodes CASSRASGTQETQYF.

This sequence joins TRBV3-1 (or the pseudogene TRBV3-2) and TRBJ1-5; no clear D. The CDR3 contains 12 residues. The V gene's germline CDR1 is LGHDT and CDR2 YNNKEL (reference sequence). The V gene lost 1 base and the J gene lost 9 bases, with 7 bases spanning the gap. The CDR3 sequence: CASSQGYGPQHF. The CDR3 DNA sequence: TGTGCCAGCAGCCAAGGGTACGGGCCCCAGCATTTT.

This clone has more than one count but fewer than ten. The J gene is TRBJ2-7, the V gene TRBV2, with D uncertain. Trimming took off 3 bases at V and 3 bases at J, with 9 bases between the two ends. Germline V gives CDR1 SNHLY, CDR2 FYNNEI. This CDR3 comprises 13 residues. The DNA of the CDR3 is TGTGCCAGCAGTGACCGACAAGGCTACGAGCAGTACGTC. It is translated as CASSDRQGYEQYV.

V and J are TRBV4-1 and TRBJ2-4; 8 bases fit TRBD2. The germline V gene encodes CDR1 MGHRA and CDR2 YSYEKL. CDR3 length: 19 amino acids. The V gene end was trimmed by 1 base and the J gene end by 9 bases; junction bases not matched to a gene: 20. The CDR3 bases are TGCGCCAGCAGCCAAGGTCTTTCGGGGGGGCGTTTGGTTGATGGCATTCAGTACTTC. As protein: CASSQGLSGGRLVDGIQYF.

This sequence joins TRBV7-9 and TRBJ2-1, with D tentatively TRBD1 (6 bases). Germline CDR1 reads SEHNR; CDR2 reads FQNEAQ (reference sequence). Trimming took off 11 bases at V and 4 bases at J, with 24 bases between the two ends. The CDR3 has 16 residues. The CDR3 DNA sequence: TGTGCCCGATTACACAGGGTGGTCCGAAGATACAATGAGCAGTTCTTC. Residues: CARLHRVVRRYNEQFF.

This clone was seen a few times. This chain uses TRBV5-6 with TRBJ2-2, with a weak D call TRBD2 (6 bases). Deletions cut 4 bases from V and 8 bases from J, with 15 bases between. Germline V gene sequence: CDR1 SGHDT, CDR2 YYEEEE. The CDR3 is 14 amino acids. As DNA, the CDR3 is TGTGCCAGCAGCCAAGGACTATCCGAGGGGGAGCTGTTTTTT. Translation: CASSQGLSEGELFF.

The chain carries TRBV25-1 and TRBJ2-7; 9 bases fit TRBD1. This CDR3 is built from 14 residues. The germline gives CDR1 MGHDK, CDR2 SYGVNS. With 3 bases clipped from V and 2 bases from J, the junction kept 2 bases outside the gene matches. The DNA for the CDR3 is TGTGCCAGCAGTGAGGGACAGGGTGCCTACGAGCAGTACTTC. It specifies CASSEGQGAYEQYF.

The rearrangement links TRBV2 to TRBJ2-3, with D perhaps TRBD2 (6 bases). V was clipped by 10 bases and J by 4 bases, with 15 bases between them. Germline assignment: CDR1 SNHLY and CDR2 FYNNEI. This CDR3 has 13 amino acids. The CDR3 nucleotides are TGTGCCACTGGGCGGGGCGCCCCAGATACGCAGTATTTT. It is translated as CATGRGAPDTQYF. The variable domain in full, completed from reference TRBV2 and TRBJ2-3, reads EPEVTQTPSHQVTQMGQEVILRCVPISNHLYFYWYRQILGQKVEFLVSFYNNEISEKSEIFDDQFSVERPDGSNFTLKIRSTKLEDSAMYFCATGRGAPDTQYFGPGTRLTVL.

The chain is built from TRBV7-9 and TRBJ2-1; 13 bases align to TRBD2. Germline V lookup: CDR1 SEHNR, CDR2 FQNEAQ (reference sequence). Unmatched junction bases numbered 5, after V lost 5 bases and J lost 7 bases. The CDR3 runs to 15 residues. CDR3: CASSPTSGGTNEQFF. CDR3 nucleotides: TGTGCCAGCAGCCCGACTAGCGGGGGGACGAATGAGCAGTTCTTC.

This chain links TRBV10-2 with TRBJ1-1, with a tentative D call TRBD1 (5 bases). This CDR3 is built from 13 residues. Germline V gives CDR1 WSHSY, CDR2 SAAADI. Trimming shortened V by 2 bases and J by 1 base, and 5 bases separated the two germline ends. CDR3: CASSEQGNTEAFF. CDR3 DNA sequence: TGCGCCAGCAGTGAGCAGGGGAACACTGAAGCTTTCTTT.

This sequence joins TRBV7-3 and TRBJ2-3; no firm D call. The CDR3 loop spans 13 amino acids. Germline V lookup: CDR1 SGHTA, CDR2 FQGTGA. The V end lost 5 bases, the J end lost 6 bases, and 12 bases lay between the germline ends. CDR3 region: CASSQSLSDTQYF. The CDR3 DNA follows: TGTGCCAGCAGCCAGTCCCTCTCTGATACGCAGTATTTT.

V gene TRBV7-3 combines with J gene TRBJ2-7; TRBD2 might be the D (6 bases). The CDR3 spans 13 residues. Between the trimmed V and J ends, which lost 2 bases and 6 bases, there was a span of 11 bases. In germline, CDR1 is SGHTA, CDR2 FQGTGA. The CDR3 sequence is CASSLWEEGEQYF. Written as DNA, the CDR3 is TGTGCCAGCAGCTTATGGGAGGAGGGCGAGCAGTACTTC.

The V gene is TRBV11-2, the J gene TRBJ2-2; 8 positions match TRBD1. The CDR3 runs to 14 residues. From germline, CDR1 is SGHAT and CDR2 FQNNGV. With V trimmed by 1 base and J by 6 bases, 1 base remained unmatched. The CDR3 DNA sequence: TGTGCCAGCAGCTTAGTGACAGGGGCCGGGGAGCTGTTTTTT. Translation: CASSLVTGAGELFF. Supplemented by reference TRBV11-2 and TRBJ2-2, the full variable domain reads EAGVAQSPRYKIIEKRQSVAFWCNPISGHATLYWYQQILGQGPKLLIQFQNNGVVDDSQLPKDRFSAERLKGVDSTLKIQPAKLEDSAVYLCASSLVTGAGELFFGEGSRLTVL.